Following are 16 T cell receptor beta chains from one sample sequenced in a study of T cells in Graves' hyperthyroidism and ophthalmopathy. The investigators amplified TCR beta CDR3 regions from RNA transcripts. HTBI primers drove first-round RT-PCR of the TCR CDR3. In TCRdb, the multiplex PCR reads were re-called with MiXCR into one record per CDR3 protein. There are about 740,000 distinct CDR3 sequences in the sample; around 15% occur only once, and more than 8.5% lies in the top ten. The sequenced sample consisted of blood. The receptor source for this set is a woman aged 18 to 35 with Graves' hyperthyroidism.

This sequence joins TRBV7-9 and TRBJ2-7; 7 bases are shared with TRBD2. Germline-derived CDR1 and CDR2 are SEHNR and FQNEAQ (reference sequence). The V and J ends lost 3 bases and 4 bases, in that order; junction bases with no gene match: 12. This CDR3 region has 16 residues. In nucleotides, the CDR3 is TGTGCCAGCAGCTTGGGGGTCGGGGGGATTTTTTACGAGCAGTACTTC. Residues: CASSLGVGGIFYEQYF.

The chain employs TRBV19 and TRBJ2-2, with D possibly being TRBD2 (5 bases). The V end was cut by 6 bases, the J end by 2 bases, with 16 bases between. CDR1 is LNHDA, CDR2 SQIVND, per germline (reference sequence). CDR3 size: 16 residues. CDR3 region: CASSGGGTLNTGELFF. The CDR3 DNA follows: TGTGCCAGTAGCGGAGGTGGCACCTTAAACACCGGGGAGCTGTTTTTT.

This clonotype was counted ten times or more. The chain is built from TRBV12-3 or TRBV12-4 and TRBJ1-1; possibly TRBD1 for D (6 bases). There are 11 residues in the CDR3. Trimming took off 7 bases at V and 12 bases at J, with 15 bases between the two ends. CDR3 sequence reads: CASTSGARPFF. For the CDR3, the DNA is TGTGCCAGCACCTCAGGGGCGCGGCCTTTCTTT.

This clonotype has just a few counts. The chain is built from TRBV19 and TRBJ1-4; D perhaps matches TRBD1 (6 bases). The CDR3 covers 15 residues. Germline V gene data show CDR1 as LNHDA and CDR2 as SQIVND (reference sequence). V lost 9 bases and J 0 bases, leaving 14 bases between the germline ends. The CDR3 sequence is CASRGNRATNEKLFF. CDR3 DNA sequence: TGTGCCAGCAGGGGAAACAGGGCAACTAATGAAAAACTGTTTTTT.

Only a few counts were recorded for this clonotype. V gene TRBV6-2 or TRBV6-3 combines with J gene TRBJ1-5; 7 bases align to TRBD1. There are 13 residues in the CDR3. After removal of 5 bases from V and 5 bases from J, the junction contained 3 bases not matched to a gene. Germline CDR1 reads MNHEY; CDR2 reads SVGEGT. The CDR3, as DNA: TGTGCCAGCAGTACAGGGGCGTATCAGCCCCAGCATTTT. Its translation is CASSTGAYQPQHF.

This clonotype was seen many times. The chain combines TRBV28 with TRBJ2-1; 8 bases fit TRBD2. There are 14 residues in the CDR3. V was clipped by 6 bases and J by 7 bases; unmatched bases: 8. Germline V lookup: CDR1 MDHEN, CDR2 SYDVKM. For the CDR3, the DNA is TGTGCCAGCAGCTTCGGACTAGCCAGGAATGAGCAGTTCTTC. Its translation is CASSFGLARNEQFF.

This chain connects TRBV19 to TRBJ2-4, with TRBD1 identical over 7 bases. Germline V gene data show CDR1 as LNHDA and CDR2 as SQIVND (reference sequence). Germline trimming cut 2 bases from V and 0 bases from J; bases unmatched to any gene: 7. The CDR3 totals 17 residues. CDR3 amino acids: CASSIRGLSLAKNIQYF. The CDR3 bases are TGTGCCAGTAGTATAAGGGGGCTGTCCCTAGCCAAAAACATTCAGTACTTC.

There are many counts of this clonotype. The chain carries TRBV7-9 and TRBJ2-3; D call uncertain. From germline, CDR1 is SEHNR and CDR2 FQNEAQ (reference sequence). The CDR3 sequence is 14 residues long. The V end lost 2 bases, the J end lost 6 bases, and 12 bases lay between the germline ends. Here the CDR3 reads CASSLRRTGDTQYF. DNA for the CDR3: TGTGCCAGCAGCTTAAGAAGAACCGGGGATACGCAGTATTTT.

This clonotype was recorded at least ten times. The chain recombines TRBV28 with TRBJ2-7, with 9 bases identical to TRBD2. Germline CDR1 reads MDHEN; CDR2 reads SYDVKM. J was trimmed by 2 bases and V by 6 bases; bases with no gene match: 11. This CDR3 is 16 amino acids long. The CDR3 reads CASSPGSGRSPYEQYF. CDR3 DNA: TGTGCCAGCAGCCCCGGGAGCGGGAGGTCCCCCTACGAGCAGTACTTC.

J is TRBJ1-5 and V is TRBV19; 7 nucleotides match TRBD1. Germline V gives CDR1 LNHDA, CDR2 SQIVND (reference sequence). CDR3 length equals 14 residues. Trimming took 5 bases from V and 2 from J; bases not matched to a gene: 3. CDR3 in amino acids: CASSAGQRNQPQHF. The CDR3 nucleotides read TGTGCCAGTAGTGCGGGACAGCGCAATCAGCCCCAGCATTTT. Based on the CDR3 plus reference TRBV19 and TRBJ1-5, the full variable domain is DGGITQSPKYLFRKEGQNVTLSCEQNLNHDAMYWYRQDPGQGLRLIYYSQIVNDFQKGDIAEGYSVSREKKESFPLTVTSAQKNPTAFYLCASSAGQRNQPQHFGDGTRLSIL.

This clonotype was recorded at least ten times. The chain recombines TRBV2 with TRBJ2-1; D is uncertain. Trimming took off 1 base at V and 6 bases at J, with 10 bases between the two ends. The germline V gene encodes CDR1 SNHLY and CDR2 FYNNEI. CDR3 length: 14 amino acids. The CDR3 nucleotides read TGTGCCAGCAGTGAAGGGACGCCTTTCAATGAGCAGTTCTTC. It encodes CASSEGTPFNEQFF. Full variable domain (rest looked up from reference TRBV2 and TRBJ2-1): EPEVTQTPSHQVTQMGQEVILRCVPISNHLYFYWYRQILGQKVEFLVSFYNNEISEKSEIFDDQFSVERPDGSNFTLKIRSTKLEDSAMYFCASSEGTPFNEQFFGPGTRLTVL.

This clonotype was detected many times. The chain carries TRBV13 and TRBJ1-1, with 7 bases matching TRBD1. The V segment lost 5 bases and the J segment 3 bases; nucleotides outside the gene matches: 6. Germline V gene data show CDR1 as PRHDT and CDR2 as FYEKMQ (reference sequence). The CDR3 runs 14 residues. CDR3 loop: CASSVTGAYTEAFF. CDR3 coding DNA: TGTGCCAGCAGCGTCACAGGGGCCTACACTGAAGCTTTCTTT. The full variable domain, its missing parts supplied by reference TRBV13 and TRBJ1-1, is AAGVIQSPRHLIKEKRETATLKCYPIPRHDTVYWYQQGPGQDPQFLISFYEKMQSDKGSIPDRFSAQQFSDYHSELNMSSLELGDSALYFCASSVTGAYTEAFFGQGTRLTVV.

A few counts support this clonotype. Written as DNA, the CDR3 is TGCGCCAGCAGCGAGGACAGGGGGCGCCGTGAAAAACTGTTTTTT. It translates to CASSEDRGRREKLFF. This chain joins TRBV4-1 and TRBJ1-4; 11 nucleotides agree with TRBD1. The germline V gene has CDR1 MGHRA and CDR2 YSYEKL. V lost 5 bases to trimming and J lost 7 bases; unmatched junction nucleotides: 6. This CDR3 contains 15 residues.

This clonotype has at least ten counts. This chain's CDR3 is CSLTTGTGYNEQFF. In DNA, the CDR3 is TGCAGCCTAACCACCGGGACAGGATACAATGAGCAGTTCTTC. This chain uses TRBV29-1 with TRBJ2-1, with 8 bases aligning to TRBD1. Germline CDR1 and CDR2: SQVTM and ANQGSEA. This CDR3 spans 14 amino acids. Unmatched junction bases numbered 10, after V lost 8 bases and J lost 4 bases.

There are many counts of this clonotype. The CDR3 DNA reads TGTGCCACCAGACAGGGGGCGAAAGATACGCAGTATTTT. This codes for CATRQGAKDTQYF. The rearrangement joins TRBV24-1 to TRBJ2-3, with 9 positions matching TRBD1. The CDR3 is 13 amino acids. V lost 7 bases to trimming and J lost 5 bases; unmatched junction nucleotides: 3. The germline CDR1 and CDR2 sequences are KGHDR and SFDVKD.

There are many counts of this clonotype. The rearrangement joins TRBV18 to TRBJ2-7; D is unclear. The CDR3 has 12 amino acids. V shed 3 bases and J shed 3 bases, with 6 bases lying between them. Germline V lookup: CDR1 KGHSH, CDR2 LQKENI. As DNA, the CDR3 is TGTGCCAGCTCACCTAACCTCTACGAGCAGTACTTC. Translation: CASSPNLYEQYF.